This T cell receptor (beta chain) was sequenced during a study of blood T cell repertoires in COVID-19. V lost 6 bases to trimming and J lost 6 bases, with 12 bases between them. This CDR3 has 13 residues. CDR1 is ENHRY and CDR2 is SYGVKD in the germline V gene. The authors' processing: Reference gene primer amplification gave nucleated cell count estimates. Clones were sequenced by immunoSEQ multiplex PCR, and TCRdb holds only the in-frame ones, with some missing. V and J calls and clone size come straight from that table; D and trimming were deduced from the DNA. Among roughly 240,000 clones listed, 83% were seen once.

The chain carries TRBV10-3 and TRBJ1-5, with a weak D call TRBD1 (5 bases). This clonotype was sampled from a woman in her thirties or forties who had been exposed to COVID-19. The sequencing sample was made of PBMCs or T cells enriched from blood (not recorded which). This chain's CDR3 is CAIRSGIGQPQHF. DNA for the CDR3: TGTGCCATCAGGTCAGGGATCGGTCAGCCCCAGCATTTT.